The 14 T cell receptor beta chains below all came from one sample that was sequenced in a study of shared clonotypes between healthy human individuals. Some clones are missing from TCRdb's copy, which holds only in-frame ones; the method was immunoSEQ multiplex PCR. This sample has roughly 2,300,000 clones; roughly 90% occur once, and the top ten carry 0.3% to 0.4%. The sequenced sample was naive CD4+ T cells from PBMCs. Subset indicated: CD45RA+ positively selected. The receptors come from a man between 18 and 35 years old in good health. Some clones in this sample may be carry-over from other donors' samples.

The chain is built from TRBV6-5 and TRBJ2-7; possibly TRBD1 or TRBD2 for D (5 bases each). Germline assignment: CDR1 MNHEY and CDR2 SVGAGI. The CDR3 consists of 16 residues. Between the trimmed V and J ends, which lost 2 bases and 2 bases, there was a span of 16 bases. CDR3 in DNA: TGTGCCAGCAGTTACACTTTCGGGACCAGACCCTACGAGCAGTACTTC. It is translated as CASSYTFGTRPYEQYF.

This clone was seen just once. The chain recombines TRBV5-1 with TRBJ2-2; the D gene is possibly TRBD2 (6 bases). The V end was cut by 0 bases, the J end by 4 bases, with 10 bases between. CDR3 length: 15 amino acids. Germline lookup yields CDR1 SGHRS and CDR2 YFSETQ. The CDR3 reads CASSLDPSATGELFF. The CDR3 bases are TGCGCCAGCAGCTTGGATCCTAGCGCCACCGGGGAGCTGTTTTTT.

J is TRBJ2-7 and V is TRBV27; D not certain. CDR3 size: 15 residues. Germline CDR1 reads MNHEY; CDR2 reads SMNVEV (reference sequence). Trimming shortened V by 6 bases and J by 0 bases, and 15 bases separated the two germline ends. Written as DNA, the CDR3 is TGTGCCAGCAGCTTAGACGTCTACAGCTCCTACGAGCAGTACTTC. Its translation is CASSLDVYSSYEQYF.

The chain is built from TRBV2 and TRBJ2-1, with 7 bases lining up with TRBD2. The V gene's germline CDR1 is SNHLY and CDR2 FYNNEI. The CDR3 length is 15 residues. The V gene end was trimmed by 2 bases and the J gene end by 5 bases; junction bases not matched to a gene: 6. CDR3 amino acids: CASSEWRERNNEQFF. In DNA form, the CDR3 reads TGTGCCAGCAGTGAATGGCGGGAGCGGAACAATGAGCAGTTCTTC.

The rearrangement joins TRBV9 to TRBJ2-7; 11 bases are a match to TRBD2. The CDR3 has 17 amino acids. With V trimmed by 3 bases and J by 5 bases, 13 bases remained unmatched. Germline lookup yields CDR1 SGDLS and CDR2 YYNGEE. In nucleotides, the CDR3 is TGTGCCAGCAGCGATAGGGGAACTAGCGGGAGTCTCCACGAGCAGTACTTC. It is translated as CASSDRGTSGSLHEQYF.

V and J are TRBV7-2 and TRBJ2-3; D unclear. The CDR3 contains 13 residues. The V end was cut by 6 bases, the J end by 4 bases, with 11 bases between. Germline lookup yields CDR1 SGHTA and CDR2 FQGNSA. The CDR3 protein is CASRKQISDTQYF. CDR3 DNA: TGTGCCAGCAGGAAGCAGATCTCAGATACGCAGTATTTT.

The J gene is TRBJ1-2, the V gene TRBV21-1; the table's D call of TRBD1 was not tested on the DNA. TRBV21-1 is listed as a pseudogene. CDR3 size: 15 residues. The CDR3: CASSDPRQGDDGYTF. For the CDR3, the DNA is TGTGCCAGCAGCGATCCCCGACAGGGGGATGATGGCTACACCTTC.

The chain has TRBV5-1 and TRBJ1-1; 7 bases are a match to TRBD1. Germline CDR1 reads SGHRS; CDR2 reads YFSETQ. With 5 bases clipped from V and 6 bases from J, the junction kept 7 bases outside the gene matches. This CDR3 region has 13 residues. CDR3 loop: CASREGARAEAFF. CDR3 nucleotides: TGCGCCAGCAGGGAGGGGGCGCGCGCTGAAGCTTTCTTT.

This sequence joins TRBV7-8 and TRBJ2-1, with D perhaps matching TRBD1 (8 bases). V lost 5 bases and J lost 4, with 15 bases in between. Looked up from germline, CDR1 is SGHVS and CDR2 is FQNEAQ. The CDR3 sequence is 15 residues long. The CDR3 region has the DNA TGTGCCAGCAGCATCACAGGGGGGGGTTACAATGAGCAGTTCTTC. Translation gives CASSITGGGYNEQFF.

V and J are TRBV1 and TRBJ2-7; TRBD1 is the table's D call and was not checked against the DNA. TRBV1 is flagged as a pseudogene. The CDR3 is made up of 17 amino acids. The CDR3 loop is CTSSQAGTGSASYEQYF. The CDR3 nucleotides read TGCACCAGCAGCCAAGCCGGGACAGGTTCCGCCTCCTACGAGCAGTACTTC.

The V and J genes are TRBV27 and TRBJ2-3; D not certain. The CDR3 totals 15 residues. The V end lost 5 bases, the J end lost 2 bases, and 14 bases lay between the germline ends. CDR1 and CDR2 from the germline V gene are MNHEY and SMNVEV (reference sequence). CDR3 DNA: TGTGCCAGCAGTATCGCTTACTTCCCCACAGATACGCAGTATTTT. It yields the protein CASSIAYFPTDTQYF.

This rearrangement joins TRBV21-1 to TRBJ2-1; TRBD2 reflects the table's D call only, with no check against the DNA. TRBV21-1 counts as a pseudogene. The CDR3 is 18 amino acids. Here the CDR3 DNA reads TGTGCCAGCAGCACCAAGGAGGGACTAGCGGGACTACACAATGAGCAGTTCTTC. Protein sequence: CASSTKEGLAGLHNEQFF.

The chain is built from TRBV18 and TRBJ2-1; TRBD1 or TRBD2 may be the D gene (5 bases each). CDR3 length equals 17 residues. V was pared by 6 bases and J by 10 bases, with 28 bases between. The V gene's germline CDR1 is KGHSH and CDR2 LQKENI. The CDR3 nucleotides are TGTGCCAGCTCGCAAAGGCTGGCCGGGGCAGGATCCAGGGAGCAGTTCTTC. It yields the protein CASSQRLAGAGSREQFF.

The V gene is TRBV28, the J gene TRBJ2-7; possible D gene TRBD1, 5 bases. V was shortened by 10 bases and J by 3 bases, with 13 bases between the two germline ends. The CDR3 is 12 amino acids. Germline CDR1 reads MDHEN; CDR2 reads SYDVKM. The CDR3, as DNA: TGTGCCACCAATTACGACAGCTACGAGCAGTACTTC. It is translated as CATNYDSYEQYF.